This T cell receptor (beta chain) was obtained from a study of T cell responses to AZD1222 COVID-19 vaccine (dated by TCRdb to the early 2020s). Notes on the research overall: A total of approximately 250 trial participants underwent TCR sequencing, of whom about 200 had received two doses of AZD1222 and 26 had received two doses of the MenACWY control vaccine. Trial participants were enrolled by age into subgroups of 18-55, 56-69 and 70-plus years, and about 150, 27 and 61 TCR-sequenced participants, respectively, were included in these subgroups.

A word on this clone: This clone's antigen is unknown. No per-base quality is available; no much larger clone lies one base away.

The CDR3, from cysteine to phenylalanine, totals 15 residues. The DNA shown is the 45-base CDR3, in frame from base 1. V and J are truncated by 5 bases and 4 bases respectively, leaving an intervening sequence of 20 bases. Sequences SQVTM (CDR1) and ANQGSEA (CDR2) are obtained from the germline V gene. Study-wide conclusions, independent of this receptor: Because no samples from the day 14 peak response were available, repertoires could be characterized only after the peak T cell response. Most participants were white British and females outnumbered males, and the authors suggested that clonal diversity may have been underestimated. Conclusions about previously exposed vaccinees are limited because only five to seven AZD1222 recipients were SARS-CoV-2 seropositive at baseline. After two AZD1222 doses, both the breadth and the depth of spike-specific TCRs were significantly higher than at day 0 and than in MenACWY recipients. The whole spike protein was spanned by vaccine-associated CD4 TCRs, and dominant responses were seen in regions 160-218 and 743-854. The 56-69-year group was small, and its depth increase did not reach significance, likely because of low power. Epitopes outside the regions mutated in the B.1.351 and B.1.1.7 variants were reportedly recognized by nearly half of the unique spike-specific TCRs.

Interpreted using the paper, the time point label stands for: baseline before first vaccination. The treatment or condition label for this specimen denotes: meningococcal conjugate vaccine given as trial control. The vaccinee samples were drawn from two UK trials, COV001 and COV002, one of which was a single-blind randomized controlled phase 2/3 trial testing AZD1222 (ChAdOx1 nCoV-19) in healthy adults. Trial participant PBMC samples were collected at day 0 and day 28 after the second dose for TCRbeta chain sequencing. The CDR3 regions of human TCRbeta chains were analyzed by immunosequencing. Turning to the authors' computational methods: Repertoire TCRs were matched against a reference library of SARS-CoV-2-specific TCRs generated with the MIRA antigen-specificity platform. Breadth was defined as the fraction of unique TCRs that were SARS-CoV-2-associated. Depth was defined as the fraction of total T cells that were SARS-CoV-2-associated. Using the MIRA data, every spike-specific TCR was mapped to the spike region that the TCR reacted to and assigned to either a CD4 or a CD8 class. Log10-transformed breadth and depth values were compared by one-way ANOVA with Sidak's multiple comparisons tests. TCRdb obtained this table from immuneACCESS and retained in-frame rearrangements with V and J assigned. These tables miss some clones; where compared with another copy, unresolved V genes account for less than half of the shortfall, and the remainder is unexplained. V, J and clone size reflect that table, while D and trimming were determined from the DNA. The sample table holds 84,000 or so clones, of which roughly 87% were seen once. Together, the top ten hold approximately 4.7% of the sample.

The rearranged segments are TRBV29-1 and TRBJ1-1, with no confidently assigned D gene. Sequenced material: peripheral blood, taken on day 0 of MenACWY control vaccination. The receptor's source is an adult in good health. Here the CDR3 is given as CSVPKSRELATEAFF. The nucleotides are TGCAGCGTTCCTAAATCGAGGGAATTGGCCACTGAAGCTTTCTTT.